This TCR beta chain stems from a study of blood T cell repertoires in COVID-19. Looking at the study overall: Italy, Spain and the United States were the sources of the convalescent and acute COVID-19 samples. Sample material is recorded as cDNA or gDNA derived from T cells, B-cell-depleted T cells, or PBMCs.

Original processing methods: How many nucleated cells were present was estimated from reference gene primer amplification. This table comes from immunoSEQ multiplex PCR, and its TCRdb copy is limited to in-frame clones, with some not included. V, J and clone size reflect that table, while D and trimming were determined from the DNA. The sample carries around 140,000 clones, approximately 80% recorded once. Sequencing was carried out using peripheral blood. The TCR originated in a man in his 60s with active or convalescent COVID-19.

The CDR3 region has the DNA TGCAGCGTTAAAGGGGCCTCGGAAAACATTCAGTACTTC. It yields the protein CSVKGASENIQYF. The chain carries TRBV29-1 and TRBJ2-4, with D possibly being TRBD1 (5 bases). CDR3 length equals 13 residues. Trimming shortened V by 5 bases and J by 5 bases, and 13 bases separated the two germline ends. The germline gives CDR1 SQVTM, CDR2 ANQGSEA.